These T cell receptor beta chains were read from a single sample in a study of regulatory T cells in long-lasting Graves disease. A single record per CDR3 protein comes from TCRdb applying MiXCR to the multiplex PCR reads. The profile covers around 400,000 distinct CDR3 sequences, with 10% to 15% appearing a single time and about 20% taken by the ten largest. These data were likewise used in another study, on T cells in Graves' hyperthyroidism and ophthalmopathy.

Sequencing was performed on peripheral blood mononuclear cells (PBMCs), taken at new diagnosis, from a patient treated with antithyroid drugs. These receptors all stem from a young woman with Graves disease. Each CDR3 is given with its conserved first and last residue. The D gene is left open where the match is weak. Only part of the rows carry a size: once, few, many, or a class if the clone is expanded.

CDR3 length | J gene | V gene | D gene | clone size | CDR3 protein | CDR3 DNA
14 | TRBJ1-4 | TRBV12-5 | NA | many | CASSRGAQYEKLFF | TGTGCTAGCTCTCGGGGGGCACAATATGAAAAACTGTTTTTT
15 | TRBJ2-3 | TRBV6-4 | TRBD2 | many | CASSETAGEGDTQYF | TGTGCCAGCAGTGAGACAGCGGGAGAGGGAGATACGCAGTATTTT
13 | TRBJ2-7 | TRBV20-1 | TRBD1 | NA | CSASSGQGHEQYF | TGCAGTGCTAGTTCCGGACAGGGTCACGAGCAGTACTTC
17 | TRBJ2-3 | TRBV10-3 | TRBD2 | many | CAISGIRASGGVDTQYF | TGTGCCATCAGTGGAATCAGGGCTAGCGGGGGCGTAGATACGCAGTATTTT
14 | TRBJ2-5 | TRBV5-1 | TRBD2 | few | CASGGLAGGETQYF | TGTGCCAGCGGGGGACTAGCGGGAGGAGAGACCCAGTACTTC
18 | TRBJ1-1 | TRBV7-9 | NA | many | CASSPHRGPLGINTEAFF | TGTGCCAGCAGCCCCCACCGTGGCCCCCTTGGGATCAACACTGAAGCTTTCTTT
19 | TRBJ2-2 | TRBV12-3/TRBV12-4 | TRBD2 | many | CASSPRTSGGAREPGELFF | TGTGCCAGCAGTCCAAGGACTAGCGGGGGGGCCAGGGAACCCGGGGAGCTGTTTTTT
16 | TRBJ2-1 | TRBV19 | NA | many | CASSTRTSAGYNEQFF | TGTGCCAGTAGTACCCGTACCAGCGCGGGGTACAATGAGCAGTTCTTC
15 | TRBJ1-5 | TRBV20-1 | TRBD1 | many | CSARGRDRSYQPQHF | TGCAGTGCTAGAGGTAGGGACAGATCCTATCAGCCCCAGCATTTT
14 | TRBJ2-7 | TRBV9 | NA | many | CASSARDLPYEQYF | TGTGCCAGCAGCGCCCGGGACTTACCCTACGAGCAGTACTTC
15 | TRBJ1-1 | TRBV16 | NA | many | CASSQLSPGVTEAFF | TGTGCCAGCAGCCAACTAAGTCCTGGGGTCACTGAAGCTTTCTTT
15 | TRBJ2-3 | TRBV29-1 | TRBD2 | many | CSVVKGGPSSDTQYF | TGCAGCGTTGTGAAGGGAGGGCCTAGTTCAGATACGCAGTATTTT
16 | TRBJ2-3 | TRBV18 | TRBD2 | many | CASSRLAGVGTDTQYF | TGTGCCAGCTCAAGACTAGCGGGAGTCGGCACAGATACGCAGTATTTT
15 | TRBJ1-1 | TRBV29-1 | NA | NA | CSVEQTGRASAEAFF | TGCAGCGTTGAACAAACAGGGCGCGCCAGCGCTGAAGCTTTCTTT
14 | TRBJ1-5 | TRBV20-1 | NA | many | CSARDPGSNQPQHF | TGCAGTGCTAGAGATCCGGGAAGCAATCAGCCCCAGCATTTT
16 | TRBJ2-7 | TRBV7-8 | NA | many | CASSFTSRISSNEQYF | TGTGCCAGCAGCTTCACCTCCAGGATTAGCAGCAACGAGCAGTACTTC
16 | TRBJ1-4 | TRBV6-1 | TRBD1 | many | CASSRNRDRVHEKLFF | TGTGCCAGCAGCCGCAACCGGGACAGGGTGCACGAAAAACTGTTTTTT
18 | TRBJ2-5 | TRBV27 | TRBD2 | NA | CASSLSGLAGGYQETQYF | TGTGCCAGCAGTTTATCCGGACTAGCGGGGGGGTACCAAGAGACCCAGTACTTC
16 | TRBJ2-2 | TRBV7-3 | TRBD2 | NA | CASSPSGRAPTGELFF | TGTGCCAGCAGCCCAAGCGGGAGGGCCCCCACCGGGGAGCTGTTTTTT
14 | TRBJ1-2 | TRBV11-2 | TRBD1 | many | CASSSMTGMDGYTF | TGTGCCAGCAGCTCCATGACAGGGATGGATGGCTACACCTTC
15 | TRBJ2-7 | TRBV20-1 | NA | NA | CSARDLGSGLDEQYF | TGCAGTGCTAGAGATCTGGGGTCGGGGTTAGACGAGCAGTACTTC
19 | TRBJ2-3 | TRBV4-3 | TRBD2 | NA | CASSQGPFLAGVSADTQYF | TGCGCCAGCAGCCAAGGCCCCTTTCTAGCGGGAGTGTCTGCGGATACGCAGTATTTT
15 | TRBJ1-5 | TRBV27 | NA | many | CASSYTNRGNQPQHF | TGTGCCAGCAGTTATACCAACAGGGGCAATCAGCCCCAGCATTTT
15 | TRBJ2-3 | TRBV6-1 | TRBD1 | many | CASSTPDRGEDTQYF | TGTGCCAGCAGTACCCCGGACAGGGGCGAAGATACGCAGTATTTT
15 | TRBJ2-1 | TRBV6-1 | NA | NA | CASRPRGGVHNEQFF | TGTGCCAGCAGACCTAGGGGGGGGGTTCACAATGAGCAGTTCTTC
18 | TRBJ2-7 | TRBV10-3 | TRBD1 | NA | CATSRADRGYAGSYEQYF | TGTGCCACGTCAAGGGCGGACAGGGGTTATGCAGGATCCTACGAGCAGTACTTC
14 | TRBJ1-6 | TRBV13 | TRBD1 | many | CASSRTDRGSPLHF | TGTGCCAGCAGCCGAACCGACAGGGGTTCACCCCTCCACTTT
13 | TRBJ2-1 | TRBV7-8 | NA | many | CASSLDRLNEQFF | TGTGCCAGCAGCCTTGACAGGTTAAATGAGCAGTTCTTC
14 | TRBJ1-5 | TRBV19 | TRBD1 | NA | CASIGTGGFLPQHF | TGTGCCAGTATTGGGACAGGGGGGTTCTTGCCCCAGCATTTT
16 | TRBJ2-1 | TRBV4-1 | TRBD2 | NA | CASSQGGGASYNEQFF | TGCGCCAGCAGCCAAGGCGGGGGGGCCTCCTACAATGAGCAGTTCTTC
14 | TRBJ2-3 | TRBV6-2/TRBV6-3 | TRBD2 | many | CASSVSGSTDTQYF | TGTGCCAGCAGTGTTAGCGGGAGCACAGATACGCAGTATTTT
15 | TRBJ2-7 | TRBV6-1 | NA | many | CASTLGRSGSYEQYF | TGTGCCAGCACCCTCGGGCGGTCGGGCTCCTACGAGCAGTACTTC
15 | TRBJ2-1 | TRBV28 | NA | many | CASSLPRGGDNEQFF | TGTGCCAGCAGTTTGCCGAGGGGGGGGGACAATGAGCAGTTCTTC
13 | TRBJ2-3 | TRBV20-1 | NA | many | CSASDYSTDTQYF | TGCAGTGCTAGCGACTACAGCACAGATACGCAGTATTTT
19 | TRBJ2-1 | TRBV28 | NA | many | CASTPPRGRWGKAGDEQFF | TGTGCCAGCACTCCCCCGAGGGGTCGTTGGGGGAAGGCTGGCGATGAGCAGTTCTTC
15 | TRBJ2-5 | TRBV7-8 | NA | many | CASSLFLTRRETQYF | TGTGCCAGCAGCCTTTTCCTGACTAGGAGAGAGACCCAGTACTTC
14 | TRBJ2-3 | TRBV10-1 | TRBD1 | many | CASSDPGPGTGTYF | TGCGCCAGCAGTGACCCTGGGCCCGGGACAGGGACGTATTTT
15 | TRBJ2-1 | TRBV20-1 | NA | many | CSAREGEGAYNEQFF | TGCAGTGCTAGAGAAGGGGAGGGGGCCTACAATGAGCAGTTCTTC
14 | TRBJ1-1 | TRBV4-2 | NA | few | CASSQVWRGLEAFF | TGTGCCAGCAGCCAAGTTTGGCGTGGGCTCGAAGCTTTCTTT
16 | TRBJ2-2 | TRBV11-1 | NA | many | CASSPGWGYNPGELFF | TGTGCCAGCAGCCCCGGCTGGGGTTACAACCCCGGGGAGCTGTTTTTT
16 | TRBJ1-2 | TRBV13 | TRBD1 | few | CASSVPGTGRALGYTF | TGTGCCAGCAGCGTCCCCGGGACAGGGCGAGCTCTCGGCTACACCTTC
14 | TRBJ1-1 | TRBV7-9 | NA | few | CASSLTGSNTEAFF | TGTGCCAGCAGCTTGACAGGTTCGAACACTGAAGCTTTCTTT
13 | TRBJ2-5 | TRBV24-1 | NA | few | CATREASKETQYF | TGTGCCACCAGGGAGGCCTCGAAAGAGACCCAGTACTTC
12 | TRBJ1-1 | TRBV7-8 | NA | NA | CASSLSHTEAFF | TGTGCCAGCAGCTTATCACACACTGAAGCTTTCTTT
14 | TRBJ1-1 | TRBV20-1 | NA | NA | CSANPGTFNTEAFF | TGCAGTGCCAATCCAGGGACATTCAACACTGAAGCTTTCTTT
15 | TRBJ1-1 | TRBV20-1 | TRBD1 | many | CSARRPGGLNTEAFF | TGCAGTGCTAGGCGGCCAGGGGGGCTGAACACTGAAGCTTTCTTT
15 | TRBJ2-2 | TRBV6-1 | TRBD2 | many | CASSRGTRSTGELFF | TGTGCCAGCAGCCGCGGGACTAGGTCAACCGGGGAGCTGTTTTTT
20 | TRBJ2-7 | TRBV20-1 | TRBD2 | NA | CSARVGPGLAGGPSSYEQYF | TGCAGTGCTAGAGTAGGACCGGGACTAGCGGGAGGACCTAGCTCCTACGAGCAGTACTTC
12 | TRBJ2-7 | TRBV29-1 | NA | many | CTGTDKGYEQYF | TGCACCGGGACGGACAAGGGCTACGAGCAGTACTTC
22 | TRBJ2-3 | TRBV13 | TRBD2 | few | CASSPPSGTSESEGRITDTQYF | TGTGCCAGCAGCCCCCCGAGCGGGACTAGTGAGTCCGAGGGGAGAATCACAGATACGCAGTATTTT
15 | TRBJ2-7 | TRBV5-1 | TRBD1 | many | CASSLTGTESYEQYF | TGCGCCAGCAGCCTGACCGGGACAGAATCCTACGAGCAGTACTTC
15 | TRBJ1-2 | TRBV4-1 | NA | NA | CASSQFIGRDGGYTF | TGCGCCAGCAGCCAGTTTATCGGCAGGGACGGCGGCTACACCTTC